The following is a T cell receptor (beta chain) sequence with its context. The antigen remains unidentified. This entry belongs to a study of T cell clonotyping in hematopoietic cell transplantation. Generated by immunoSEQ multiplex PCR, the TCRdb table keeps only in-frame clones and is missing some. The table shows roughly 15,000 clones, with around 85% occurring only once. Findings and limits, study-wide: Higher Inverse Simpson Index values in graft donor and pretransplant recipient predicted broader posttransplant TCR diversity. At the given depth, recipient repertoires were over 95% de novo clonotypes. Pathologically expanded recipient clonotypes increased progressively from day 30 to day 180 as diversity fell. Cells were unsorted, so CD4 and CD8 contributions were not separated.

CDR1 MDHEN and CDR2 SYDVKM come from the germline V gene. This CDR3 comprises 16 residues. The V segment lost 6 bases and the J segment 6 bases; nucleotides outside the gene matches: 13. V and J are TRBV28 and TRBJ1-5; 8 bases fit TRBD1. Sequencing was performed on peripheral blood mononuclear cells. The sequence came from a woman aged 40 to 50 in good health. Some clones in this sample may be carry-over from other donors' samples. The CDR3 nucleotides read TGTGCCAGCAGCCCTTTCGGACAGGGCGGGGGTCAGCCCCAGCATTTT. Translation: CASSPFGQGGGQPQHF.